This T cell receptor (beta chain) stems from a study of CD8 T cells in ankylosing spondylitis. Study-level points and caveats: Typical of ankylosing spondylitis blood, it appeared, was a TCR beta motif of 7 or 8 highly homologous variants.

Generation of TCR beta libraries employed quantitative 5'-RACE incorporating molecular barcodes. One entry per CDR3 protein results from TCRdb running MiXCR on the 5' RACE reads. The sample shows hundreds of thousands of distinct CDR3 sequences, roughly 26% of them seen only once. Note on this clonotype: Its antigen is unidentified.

The receptor comes from a male donor with ankylosing spondylitis. Sequenced: blood, either unsorted or a sorted T cell fraction (not recorded which).

As DNA, the CDR3 is TGCGCCAGCAGCCCAGGACTGAAAAGCACAGATACGCAGTATTTT. Protein product: CASSPGLKSTDTQYF. The rearrangement links TRBV10-1 to TRBJ2-3, with D maybe TRBD2 (5 bases). Germline-derived CDR1 and CDR2 are WNHNN and SYGVQD (reference sequence). The CDR3 covers 15 residues. V shed 6 bases and J shed 0 bases, with 13 bases lying between them.